This T cell receptor (beta chain) was identified in a study of blood T cell repertoires in COVID-19. Study in general: Acute and convalescent COVID-19 specimens originated in the United States, Italy and Spain.

From germline, CDR1 is ENHRY and CDR2 SYGVKD. The J segment lost 3 bases and the V segment lost 5 bases, leaving 2 bases of the junction unmatched. The CDR3 has 13 amino acids. Seattle patients were enrolled during active infection and followed longitudinally. Assay: immunoSEQ multiplex PCR; the TCRdb copy retains only in-frame clones and omits some. The sample includes some 400,000 clones, more than 75% of them seen just once. Input material: peripheral blood. This sequence was found in a woman aged 30 to 39 with COVID-19, enrolled during active disease. This chain joins TRBV10-3 and TRBJ2-3; 7 bases map to TRBD1. CDR3 DNA sequence: TGTGCCATCAGTCGACAGGGAACAGATACGCAGTATTTT. Its protein product is CAISRQGTDTQYF.